These 21 T cell receptor beta chains were all obtained from the same sample, sequenced in a study of cytomegalovirus exposure and HLA in healthy donors. PCR primers comprised 60 Vbeta and 13 Jbeta primers. Clones were read by immunoSEQ multiplex PCR, and TCRdb kept only the in-frame ones, dropping some. The sample lists 200,000 or so clones, 65% to 80% occurring once. The sample comprised PBMCs. These receptors were taken from a girl aged 2 to 10 in good health and CMV-seronegative.

V and J are TRBV6-1 and TRBJ1-5; a possible D gene is TRBD1 (5 bases). Germline CDR1 MNHNS, CDR2 SASEGT. The CDR3 covers 15 residues. V lost 5 bases and J lost 3, with 14 bases in between. The CDR3 protein is CASSTQDKVNQPQHF. CDR3 coding DNA: TGTGCCAGCAGTACTCAGGACAAGGTCAATCAGCCCCAGCATTTT.

The CDR3 sequence: CSVARLDRNTEAFF. DNA for the CDR3: TGCAGCGTTGCTCGGCTTGACAGGAACACTGAAGCTTTCTTT. The chain combines TRBV29-1 with TRBJ1-1; a possible D gene is TRBD1 (5 bases). Trimming removed 4 bases from V and 1 base from J, with 13 bases in between. CDR1 is SQVTM, CDR2 ANQGSEA, per germline. The CDR3 sequence is 14 residues long.

The CDR3 protein is CASSEGRQYYGYTF. CDR3 sequence (DNA): TGTGCCAGCAGTGAAGGTAGACAATACTATGGCTACACCTTC. The chain recombines TRBV6-1 with TRBJ1-2; no definite D call. Looked up from germline, CDR1 is MNHNS and CDR2 is SASEGT. V was shortened by 1 base and J by 3 bases, with 9 bases between the two germline ends. The CDR3 covers 14 residues.

The chain is built from TRBV15 and TRBJ2-1; tentative D call: TRBD1 (7 bases). The V gene lost 3 bases and the J gene lost 5 bases, with 14 bases spanning the gap. The V gene's germline CDR1 is LNHNV and CDR2 YYDKDF (reference sequence). The CDR3 totals 15 residues. This CDR3 reads CATSSGGTANNEQFF. The CDR3 DNA is TGTGCCACCAGCAGCGGAGGGACAGCCAACAATGAGCAGTTCTTC.

The rearrangement links TRBV20-1 to TRBJ1-2, with D perhaps matching TRBD1 (6 bases). The germline V gene encodes CDR1 DFQATT and CDR2 SNEGSKA (reference sequence). The CDR3 sequence is 11 residues long. The CDR3 bases are TGCAGCGCACAGGGTAGCTATGGCTACACCTTC. Translating it yields CSAQGSYGYTF.

The V call is TRBV7-9, the J call TRBJ2-1; 7 nucleotides align to TRBD2. Germline loops: CDR1 SEHNR, CDR2 FQNEAQ (reference sequence). The CDR3 consists of 15 residues. V was clipped by 3 bases and J by 7 bases; unmatched bases: 9. CDR3 protein: CASSFMAGVRNEQFF. The CDR3 DNA reads as TGTGCCAGCAGCTTTATGGCGGGAGTCAGGAATGAGCAGTTCTTC.

The V call is TRBV27, the J call TRBJ1-1; 9 nucleotides agree with TRBD1. Germline V gene data show CDR1 as MNHEY and CDR2 as SMNVEV (reference sequence). The V gene end was trimmed by 5 bases and the J gene end by 10 bases; junction bases not matched to a gene: 5. The CDR3 has 12 amino acids. The CDR3 loop is CASSPWTGAAFF. In DNA form, the CDR3 reads TGTGCCAGCAGTCCGTGGACAGGGGCAGCTTTCTTT.

The chain is built from TRBV19 and TRBJ1-1; D gene unclear. Trimming pared 8 bases from V and 1 base from J, leaving 20 bases between. Germline assignment: CDR1 LNHDA and CDR2 SQIVND (reference sequence). This CDR3 has 16 residues. The CDR3, as DNA: TGTGCCAGTCCAGCGGGAAGGAGCGTTTGGAACACTGAAGCTTTCTTT. The encoded protein is CASPAGRSVWNTEAFF.

The chain combines TRBV15 with TRBJ2-7, with 8 bases matching TRBD1. Germline V gene data show CDR1 as LNHNV and CDR2 as YYDKDF (reference sequence). Trimming took 3 bases from V and 3 from J; bases not matched to a gene: 10. The CDR3 totals 16 residues. The CDR3 loop is CATSRATGGKGYEQYF. CDR3 bases: TGTGCCACCAGCAGGGCCACAGGGGGTAAAGGCTACGAGCAGTACTTC.

CDR3 in amino acids: CASSKTRATSSSEQFF. As DNA, the CDR3 is TGTGCCAGCAGCAAGACCAGGGCGACTAGCTCGAGTGAGCAGTTCTTC. V usage is TRBV14 and J usage is TRBJ2-1; TRBD2 aligns across 7 bases. Germline-derived CDR1 and CDR2 are SGHDN and FVKESK. After removal of 5 bases from V and 9 bases from J, the junction contained 16 bases not matched to a gene. CDR3 length: 16 amino acids.

This rearrangement joins TRBV6-6 to TRBJ2-7; 7 bases fit TRBD1. The CDR3 is 15 residues long. Germline CDR1 MNHNY, CDR2 SVGAGI (reference sequence). The trim removed 6 bases at V and 2 bases at J, leaving 10 bases unmatched. The CDR3 nucleotides are TGTGCCAGCAGCCCTACGACAGGGAATCCCTACGAGCAGTACTTC. Translated: CASSPTTGNPYEQYF.

This clone has just one count. This chain's CDR3 is CASSVAGGPSETQYF. CDR3 nucleotides: TGTGCCAGCAGCGTAGCGGGGGGGCCTTCAGAGACCCAGTACTTC. The chain joins TRBV9 to TRBJ2-5; 8 bases match TRBD2. Germline V gene lookup returns CDR1 SGDLS and CDR2 YYNGEE. The CDR3 is 15 amino acids. V shed 0 bases, J shed 4 bases, and the junction held 5 bases outside the gene matches.

V usage is TRBV2 and J usage is TRBJ2-2, with 7 bases lining up with TRBD2. V lost 6 bases to trimming and J lost 1 base; unmatched junction nucleotides: 2. Germline CDR1 SNHLY, CDR2 FYNNEI. The CDR3 sequence is 14 residues long. CDR3 loop: CASSLAENTGELFF. CDR3 bases: TGTGCCAGCAGCCTAGCGGAGAACACCGGGGAGCTGTTTTTT.

This sequence joins TRBV5-4 and TRBJ2-1, with 11 bases matching TRBD1. Looked up from germline, CDR1 is SGHNT and CDR2 is YYREEE (reference sequence). The CDR3 consists of 15 residues. The trim removed 4 bases at V and 5 bases at J, leaving 5 bases unmatched. The CDR3: CASSTGTGGNNEQFF. The CDR3 DNA is TGTGCCAGCAGCACCGGGACAGGGGGGAACAATGAGCAGTTCTTC.

V is TRBV5-1 and J is TRBJ1-4; 8 nucleotides agree with TRBD1. CDR1 SGHRS and CDR2 YFSETQ come from the germline V gene. V gave up 1 base and J gave up 6 bases; unmatched junction bases: 5. This CDR3 has 15 amino acids. The CDR3, as DNA: TGCGCCAGCAGCTTGCAGGGGGCAAGAGATGAAAAACTGTTTTTT. Protein product: CASSLQGARDEKLFF.

The chain couples TRBV2 to TRBJ2-5; D is unresolved. The J call may be in error: the DNA end matches TRBJ2-7 better. This CDR3 comprises 11 residues. CDR1 is SNHLY and CDR2 is FYNNEI in the germline V gene. The CDR3 sequence: CASSSSYEQYF. In DNA, the CDR3 is TGTGCCAGCTCGAGCTCCTACGAGCAGTACTTC.

This clone was detected once. This chain links TRBV6-1 with TRBJ1-2, with D possibly matching TRBD1 (6 bases). The CDR3 spans 15 residues. Looked up from germline, CDR1 is MNHNS and CDR2 is SASEGT. Trimming pared 2 bases from V and 4 bases from J, leaving 14 bases between. The CDR3 spells CASSERGALLYGYTF. In DNA form, the CDR3 reads TGTGCCAGCAGTGAACGGGGGGCCCTTCTCTATGGCTACACCTTC.

The rearrangement links TRBV7-9 to TRBJ1-2, with D possibly matching TRBD1 (5 bases). V was cut by 3 bases and J by 7 bases, with 15 bases left in between. The CDR3 contains 14 residues. CDR1 is SEHNR and CDR2 is FQNEAQ in the germline V gene (reference sequence). The CDR3 DNA reads TGTGCCAGCAGCTTGGGAGGGGCTCTCGGTGGCTACACCTTC. It yields the protein CASSLGGALGGYTF.

This sequence joins TRBV7-6 and TRBJ2-3; D may be TRBD1 (6 bases). CDR3 size: 18 residues. With 3 bases removed from V and 2 bases from J, the gap between germline ends came to 21 bases. CDR1 SGHVS and CDR2 FNYEAQ come from the germline V gene. As DNA, the CDR3 is TGTGCCAGCAGCTTTATGGGGGCTAGGCAGGGGAACACAGATACGCAGTATTTT. It encodes CASSFMGARQGNTDTQYF.

This clone was counted a few times. The chain combines TRBV5-6 with TRBJ1-4; D possibly corresponds to TRBD1 (5 bases). The germline V gene has CDR1 SGHDT and CDR2 YYEEEE. Between the trimmed V and J ends, which lost 4 bases and 8 bases, there was a span of 15 bases. This CDR3 contains 14 residues. The CDR3 region has the DNA TGTGCCAGCAGCCCGGGCCGGGGGGACGAAAAACTGTTTTTT. Protein: CASSPGRGDEKLFF. Full variable domain (missing parts from reference TRBV5-6 and TRBJ1-4): DAGVTQSPTHLIKTRGQQVTLRCSPKSGHDTVSWYQQALGQGPQFIFQYYEEEERQRGNFPDRFSGHQFPNYSSELNVNALLLGDSALYLCASSPGRGDEKLFFGSGTQLSVL.

This clone was seen a few times. The V gene is TRBV9, the J gene TRBJ2-2; 10 bases fit TRBD2. Germline CDR1 is SGDLS and CDR2 is YYNGEE. The CDR3 has 15 residues. The V segment lost 3 bases and the J segment 4 bases; nucleotides outside the gene matches: 3. The CDR3: CASSGLAGPTGELFF. The CDR3 DNA is TGTGCCAGCAGCGGACTAGCGGGTCCCACCGGGGAGCTGTTTTTT.